This T cell receptor beta chain was sequenced for a study of T cell repertoires in cytomegalovirus infection. Study at large: CMV infection and matching HLA type were both indicated by public TCR beta signatures.

Whole-study results and caveats: Clonotype analysis showed dominance of the ex vivo response by HLA-C-restricted CMV-specific TCR beta clonotypes.

Comments on this clonotype: Its antigen is as yet unknown.

Trimming cost V 0 bases and J 14 bases, with 8 bases left between them. This CDR3 spans 12 amino acids. In germline, CDR1 is SNHLY, CDR2 FYNNEI. Using its own MiXCR run on the reads, TCRdb lists one record per CDR3 protein. The sample consists of about 180,000 distinct CDR3 sequences, 17% of them appearing once. Sequenced material: CD8+ T cells from PBMCs. The chain combines TRBV2 with TRBJ1-6; D uncertain. This clonotype was obtained from a human donor in good health (CMV status not recorded). Some clones in this sample may be carry-over from other donors' samples. Here the CDR3 DNA reads TGTGCCAGCAGTGAAGCTACGGAGACCCTCCACTTT. This gives the protein CASSEATETLHF. Variable domain in full (rest from reference TRBV2 and TRBJ1-6): EPEVTQTPSHQVTQMGQEVILRCVPISNHLYFYWYRQILGQKVEFLVSFYNNEISEKSEIFDDQFSVERPDGSNFTLKIRSTKLEDSAMYFCASSEATETLHFGNGTRLTVT.